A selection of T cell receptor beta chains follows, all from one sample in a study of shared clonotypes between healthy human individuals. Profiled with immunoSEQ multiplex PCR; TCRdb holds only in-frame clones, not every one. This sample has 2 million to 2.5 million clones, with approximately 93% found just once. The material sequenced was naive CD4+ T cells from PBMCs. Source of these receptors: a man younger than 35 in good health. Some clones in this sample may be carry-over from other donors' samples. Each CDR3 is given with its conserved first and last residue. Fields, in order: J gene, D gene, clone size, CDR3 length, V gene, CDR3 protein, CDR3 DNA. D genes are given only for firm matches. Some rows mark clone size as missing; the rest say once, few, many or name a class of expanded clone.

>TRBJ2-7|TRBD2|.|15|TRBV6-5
CASSWLRGSHYEQYF
TGTGCCAGCAGTTGGCTGCGGGGGAGTCATTACGAGCAGTACTTC
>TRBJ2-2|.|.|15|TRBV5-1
CASSLVVRNTGELFF
TGCGCCAGCAGCTTGGTAGTCAGAAACACCGGGGAGCTGTTTTTT
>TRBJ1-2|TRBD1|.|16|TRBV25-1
CASSGLPTGSELGYTF
TGTGCCAGCAGTGGGTTGCCGACAGGGTCGGAATTGGGCTACACCTTC
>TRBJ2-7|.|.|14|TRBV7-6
CASSLEVVSYEQYF
TGTGCCAGCAGCTTAGAGGTCGTTTCCTACGAGCAGTACTTC
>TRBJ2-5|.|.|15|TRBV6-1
CASSRASPKEETQYF
TGTGCCAGCAGTCGGGCCAGCCCCAAGGAAGAGACCCAGTACTTC
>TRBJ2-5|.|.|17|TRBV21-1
CASSKVLPQPSQETQYF
TGTGCCAGCAGCAAAGTGCTTCCTCAACCAAGCCAAGAGACCCAGTACTTC
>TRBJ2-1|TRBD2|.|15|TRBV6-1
CASSEGSSGSNEQFF
TGTGCCAGCAGTGAGGGGTCTAGCGGGAGCAATGAGCAGTTCTTC
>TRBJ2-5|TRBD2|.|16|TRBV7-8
CASSLRGSGRLETQYF
TGTGCCAGCAGCTTACGGGGAAGCGGGAGACTGGAGACCCAGTACTTC
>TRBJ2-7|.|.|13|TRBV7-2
CASRTSVAYEQYF
TGTGCCAGCAGAACTTCGGTCGCATACGAGCAGTACTTC
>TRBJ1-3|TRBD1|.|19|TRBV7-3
CASSLKGPPQGATGNTIYF
TGTGCCAGCAGCTTAAAAGGGCCTCCCCAGGGGGCAACGGGAAACACCATATATTTT
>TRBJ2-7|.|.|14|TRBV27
CASSSYTLTGEQYF
TGTGCCAGCAGTTCATACACCCTAACAGGCGAGCAGTACTTC
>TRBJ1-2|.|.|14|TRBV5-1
CASRKGPLGDGYTF
TGCGCCAGCAGGAAGGGCCCGCTCGGGGATGGCTACACCTTC
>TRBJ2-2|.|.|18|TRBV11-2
CASSLVGGRPMNTGELFF
TGTGCCAGCAGCTTAGTTGGGGGGCGGCCCATGAACACCGGGGAGCTGTTTTTT
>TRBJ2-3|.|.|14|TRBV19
CASNDGADTDTQYF
TGTGCCAGTAATGATGGCGCGGACACAGATACGCAGTATTTT
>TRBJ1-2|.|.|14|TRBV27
CASSQGTRVHGYTF
TGTGCCAGCAGTCAGGGGACCCGGGTCCATGGCTACACCTTC
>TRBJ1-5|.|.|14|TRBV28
CASSLNQGEGPQHF
TGTGCCAGCAGTTTGAACCAGGGCGAGGGACCCCAGCATTTT
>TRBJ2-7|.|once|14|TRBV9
CASSVQGSGTEQYF
TGTGCCAGCAGCGTACAGGGTAGCGGCACCGAGCAGTACTTC
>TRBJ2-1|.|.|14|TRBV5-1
CASSLGPAYNEQFF
TGCGCCAGCAGCTTAGGACCAGCCTACAATGAGCAGTTCTTC
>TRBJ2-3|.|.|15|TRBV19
CASSISRPSTDTQYF
TGTGCCAGTAGTATTTCACGGCCTAGCACAGATACGCAGTATTTT
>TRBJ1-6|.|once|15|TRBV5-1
CASSLARSVRSPLHF
TGCGCCAGCAGCTTGGCCAGGAGCGTGCGGTCACCCCTCCACTTT
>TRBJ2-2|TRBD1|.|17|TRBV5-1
CASSYLGTAPGTGELFF
TGCGCCAGCAGCTACCTAGGGACAGCCCCGGGCACCGGGGAGCTGTTTTTT
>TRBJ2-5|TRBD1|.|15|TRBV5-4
CASSPGQGDPPFTYF
TGTGCCAGCAGCCCGGGACAGGGGGACCCCCCCTTCACGTACTTC
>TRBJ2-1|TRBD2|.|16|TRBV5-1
CASTIATSGKFTEQFF
TGCGCCAGCACAATTGCGACTAGCGGGAAATTTACGGAGCAGTTCTTC
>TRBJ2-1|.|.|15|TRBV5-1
CASSLTDRPSPEQFF
TGCGCCAGCAGCTTAACGGATCGCCCTTCGCCTGAGCAGTTCTTC
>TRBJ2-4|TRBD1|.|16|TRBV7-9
CASSQGTGLAKNIQYF
TGTGCCAGCAGCCAAGGGACAGGACTTGCCAAAAACATTCAGTACTTC
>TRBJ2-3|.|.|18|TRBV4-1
CASSQTPFGTSSTDTQYF
TGCGCCAGCAGCCAAACCCCTTTTGGGACTTCTAGCACAGATACGCAGTATTTT
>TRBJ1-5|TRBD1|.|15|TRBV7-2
CASSLGQGASQPQHF
TGTGCCAGCAGCTTGGGTCAGGGGGCGAGTCAGCCCCAGCATTTT
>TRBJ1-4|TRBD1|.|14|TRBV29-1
CSVEEGQGGEKLFF
TGCAGCGTTGAAGAAGGACAGGGAGGTGAAAAACTGTTTTTT
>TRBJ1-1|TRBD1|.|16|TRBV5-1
CASSSTGTALGTEAFF
TGCGCCAGCAGCTCGACAGGGACGGCTTTAGGCACTGAAGCTTTCTTT
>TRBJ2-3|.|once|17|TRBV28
CASSPLDGWEVTDTQYF
TGTGCCAGCAGTCCGCTGGACGGGTGGGAAGTCACAGATACGCAGTATTTT
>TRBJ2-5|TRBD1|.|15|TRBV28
CASRPTDRGQETQYF
TGTGCCAGCAGACCTACGGACAGGGGGCAAGAGACCCAGTACTTC
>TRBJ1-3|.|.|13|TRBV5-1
CASSNLSGNTIYF
TGCGCCAGCAGCAACCTTTCTGGAAACACCATATATTTT
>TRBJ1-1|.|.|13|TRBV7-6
CASSSQTHTEAFF
TGTGCCAGCAGCTCCCAGACTCACACTGAAGCTTTCTTT
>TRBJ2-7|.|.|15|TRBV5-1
CASSRAAGSNYEQYF
TGCGCCAGCAGCCGAGCAGCAGGGTCAAACTACGAGCAGTACTTC
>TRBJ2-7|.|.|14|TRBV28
CASSYPARTYEQYF
TGTGCCAGCAGTTACCCAGCAAGAACCTACGAGCAGTACTTC
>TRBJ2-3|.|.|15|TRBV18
CASSPGGTLSDTQYF
TGTGCCAGCTCACCAGGGGGCACCCTTTCGGATACGCAGTATTTT
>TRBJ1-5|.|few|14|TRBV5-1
CASSLEAESQPQHF
TGCGCCAGCAGCTTGGAGGCCGAATCCCAGCCCCAGCATTTT
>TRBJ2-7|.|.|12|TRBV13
CASSTHSKKQYF
TGTGCCAGCAGCACCCACTCGAAGAAGCAGTACTTC
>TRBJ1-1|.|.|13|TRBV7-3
CASSFDTFTEAFF
TGTGCCAGCAGCTTCGACACTTTCACTGAAGCTTTCTTT
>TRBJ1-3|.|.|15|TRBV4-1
CASSPLQLSGNTIYF
TGCGCCAGCAGCCCTTTACAGCTCTCTGGAAACACCATATATTTT
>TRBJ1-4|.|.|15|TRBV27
CASRPRGRGSEKLFF
TGTGCCAGCAGACCCAGGGGCAGGGGTAGCGAAAAACTGTTTTTT
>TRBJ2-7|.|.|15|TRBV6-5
CASSYAQLGTYEQYF
TGTGCCAGCAGTTACGCGCAACTGGGGACATACGAGCAGTACTTC
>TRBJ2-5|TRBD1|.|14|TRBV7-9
CASSTRQGVETQYF
TGTGCCAGCAGCACTAGACAGGGGGTAGAGACCCAGTACTTC
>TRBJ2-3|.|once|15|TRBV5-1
CASSYPQGGVDTQYF
TGCGCCAGCAGCTATCCACAGGGAGGAGTAGATACGCAGTATTTT
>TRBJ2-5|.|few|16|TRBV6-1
CASSELDGRGQETQYF
TGTGCCAGCAGTGAGTTGGATGGTAGAGGGCAAGAGACCCAGTACTTC
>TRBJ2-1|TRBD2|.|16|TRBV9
CASSVAPSGVYNEQFF
TGTGCCAGCAGCGTAGCTCCTAGCGGGGTGTACAATGAGCAGTTCTTC
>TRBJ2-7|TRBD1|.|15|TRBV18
CASSPGTGESYEQYF
TGTGCCAGCTCACCGGGGACAGGGGAGTCCTACGAGCAGTACTTC
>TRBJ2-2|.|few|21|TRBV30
CAWSVQISPRGAVDHTGELFF
TGTGCCTGGAGTGTACAGATTTCGCCCCGGGGAGCGGTCGATCACACCGGGGAGCTGTTTTTT
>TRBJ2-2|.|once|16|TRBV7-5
CVRSLRGPAFCRELFF
TGTGTCAGAAGCTTAAGGGGACCCGCTTTTTGTAGGGAGCTGTTTTTT
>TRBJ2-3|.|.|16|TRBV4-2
CASSQVRLLNTDTQYF
TGTGCCAGCAGCCAAGTTAGACTACTGAACACAGATACGCAGTATTTT
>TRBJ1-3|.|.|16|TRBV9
CASSVGGPFSGNTIYF
TGTGCCAGCAGCGTAGGCGGGCCCTTCTCTGGAAACACCATATATTTT
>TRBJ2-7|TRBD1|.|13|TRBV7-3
CASSTGTDGEQYF
TGTGCCAGCTCCACCGGGACAGATGGCGAGCAGTACTTC